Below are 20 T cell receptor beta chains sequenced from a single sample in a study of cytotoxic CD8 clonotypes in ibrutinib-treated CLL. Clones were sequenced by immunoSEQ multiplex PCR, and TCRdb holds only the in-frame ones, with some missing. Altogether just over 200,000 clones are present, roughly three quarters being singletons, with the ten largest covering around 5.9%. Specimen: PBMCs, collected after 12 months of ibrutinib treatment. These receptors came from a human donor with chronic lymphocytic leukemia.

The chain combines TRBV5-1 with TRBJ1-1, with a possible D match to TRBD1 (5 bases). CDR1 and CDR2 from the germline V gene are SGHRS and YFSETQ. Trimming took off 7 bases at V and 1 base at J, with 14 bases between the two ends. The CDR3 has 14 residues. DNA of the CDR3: TGCGCCAGCGAACGGGGGTCAGGGAACACTGAAGCTTTCTTT. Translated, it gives CASERGSGNTEAFF.

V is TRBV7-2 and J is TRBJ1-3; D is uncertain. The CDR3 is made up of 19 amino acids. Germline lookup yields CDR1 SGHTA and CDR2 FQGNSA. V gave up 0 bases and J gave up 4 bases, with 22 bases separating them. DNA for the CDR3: TGTGCCAGCAGCTTAGCCTCCCGGGGAAGAGGGTATGCCGGAAACACCATATATTTT. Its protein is CASSLASRGRGYAGNTIYF.

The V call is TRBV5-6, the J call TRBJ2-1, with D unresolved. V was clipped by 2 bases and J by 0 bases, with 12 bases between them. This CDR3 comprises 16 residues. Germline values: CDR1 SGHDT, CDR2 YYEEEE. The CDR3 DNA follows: TGTGCCAGCAGCTTCAGTGCGACACGCTCCTACAATGAGCAGTTCTTC. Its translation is CASSFSATRSYNEQFF.

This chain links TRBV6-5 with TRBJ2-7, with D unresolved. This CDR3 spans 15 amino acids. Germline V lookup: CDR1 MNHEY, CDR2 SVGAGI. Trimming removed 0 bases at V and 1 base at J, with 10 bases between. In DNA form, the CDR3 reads TGTGCCAGCAGTTACTCGAATATCAAGTCCTACGAGCAGTACTTC. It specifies CASSYSNIKSYEQYF.

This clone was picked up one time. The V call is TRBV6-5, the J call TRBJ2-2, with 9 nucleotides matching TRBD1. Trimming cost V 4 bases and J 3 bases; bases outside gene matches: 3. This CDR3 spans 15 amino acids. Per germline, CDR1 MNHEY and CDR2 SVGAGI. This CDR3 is CASSSGQGYTGELFF. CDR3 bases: TGTGCCAGCAGTTCGGGACAGGGTTACACCGGGGAGCTGTTTTTT.

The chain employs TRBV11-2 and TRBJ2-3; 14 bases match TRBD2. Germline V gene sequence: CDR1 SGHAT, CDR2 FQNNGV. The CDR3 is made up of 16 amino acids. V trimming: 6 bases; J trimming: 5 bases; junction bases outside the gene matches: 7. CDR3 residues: CASRGWTSGGLDTQYF. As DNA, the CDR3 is TGTGCCAGCAGAGGATGGACTAGCGGGGGGTTAGATACGCAGTATTTT.

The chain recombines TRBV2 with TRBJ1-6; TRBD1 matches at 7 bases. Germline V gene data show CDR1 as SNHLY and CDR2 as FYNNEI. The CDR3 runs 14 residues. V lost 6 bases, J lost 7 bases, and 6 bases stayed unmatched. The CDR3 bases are TGTGCCAGCAGGAAACAGGGGACCAATTCACCCCTCCACTTT. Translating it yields CASRKQGTNSPLHF. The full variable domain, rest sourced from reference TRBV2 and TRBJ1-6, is EPEVTQTPSHQVTQMGQEVILRCVPISNHLYFYWYRQILGQKVEFLVSFYNNEISEKSEIFDDQFSVERPDGSNFTLKIRSTKLEDSAMYFCASRKQGTNSPLHFGNGTRLTVT.

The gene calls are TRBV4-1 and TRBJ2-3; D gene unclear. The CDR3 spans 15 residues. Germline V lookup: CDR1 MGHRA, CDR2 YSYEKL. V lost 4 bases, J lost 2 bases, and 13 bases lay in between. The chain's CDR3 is CASSPGRAITDTQYF. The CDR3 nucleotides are TGCGCCAGCAGCCCAGGCCGGGCCATCACAGATACGCAGTATTTT.

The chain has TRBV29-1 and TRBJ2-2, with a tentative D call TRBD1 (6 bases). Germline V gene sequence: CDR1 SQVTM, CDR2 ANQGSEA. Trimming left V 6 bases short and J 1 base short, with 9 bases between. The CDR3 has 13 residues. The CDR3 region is CSVGQRNTGELFF. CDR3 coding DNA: TGCAGCGTCGGACAGCGGAACACCGGGGAGCTGTTTTTT.

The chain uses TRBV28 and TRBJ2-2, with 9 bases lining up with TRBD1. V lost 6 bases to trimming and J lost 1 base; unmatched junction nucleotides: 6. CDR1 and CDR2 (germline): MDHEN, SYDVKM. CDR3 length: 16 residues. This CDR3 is CASRPGDRENTGELFF. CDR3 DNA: TGTGCCAGCAGACCTGGGGACAGGGAGAACACCGGGGAGCTGTTTTTT. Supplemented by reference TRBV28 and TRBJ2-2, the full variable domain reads DVKVTQSSRYLVKRTGEKVFLECVQDMDHENMFWYRQDPGLGLRLIYFSYDVKMKEKGDIPEGYSVSREKKERFSLILESASTNQTSMYLCASRPGDRENTGELFFGEGSRLTVL.

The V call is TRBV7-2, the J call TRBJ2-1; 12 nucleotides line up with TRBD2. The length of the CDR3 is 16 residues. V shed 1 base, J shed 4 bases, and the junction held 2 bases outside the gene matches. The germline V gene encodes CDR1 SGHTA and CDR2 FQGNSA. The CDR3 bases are TGTGCCAGCAGCTTAGTTGGACTAGCGGGGTACAATGAGCAGTTCTTC. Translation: CASSLVGLAGYNEQFF.

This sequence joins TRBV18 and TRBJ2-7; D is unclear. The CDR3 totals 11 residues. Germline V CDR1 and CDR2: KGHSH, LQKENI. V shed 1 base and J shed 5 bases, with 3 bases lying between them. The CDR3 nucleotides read TGTGCCAGCTCACCACTCGACGAGCAGTACTTC. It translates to CASSPLDEQYF.

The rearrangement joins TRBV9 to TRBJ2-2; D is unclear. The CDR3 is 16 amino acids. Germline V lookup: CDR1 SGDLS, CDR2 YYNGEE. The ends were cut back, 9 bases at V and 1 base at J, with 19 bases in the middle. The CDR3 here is CATTRDLDGNTGELFF. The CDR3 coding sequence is TGTGCCACGACACGAGATTTGGACGGGAACACCGGGGAGCTGTTTTTT.

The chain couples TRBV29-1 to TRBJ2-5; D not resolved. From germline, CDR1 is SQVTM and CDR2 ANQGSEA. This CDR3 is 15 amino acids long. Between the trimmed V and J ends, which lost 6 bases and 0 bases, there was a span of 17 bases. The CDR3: CSVLSARPYQETQYF. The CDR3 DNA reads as TGCAGCGTCCTCTCCGCCAGACCATACCAAGAGACCCAGTACTTC.

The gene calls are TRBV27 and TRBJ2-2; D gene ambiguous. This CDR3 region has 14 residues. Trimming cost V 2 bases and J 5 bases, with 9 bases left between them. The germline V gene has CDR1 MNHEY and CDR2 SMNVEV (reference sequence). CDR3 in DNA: TGTGCCAGCAGTTTAAAGGGTATTACCGGGGAGCTGTTTTTT. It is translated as CASSLKGITGELFF.

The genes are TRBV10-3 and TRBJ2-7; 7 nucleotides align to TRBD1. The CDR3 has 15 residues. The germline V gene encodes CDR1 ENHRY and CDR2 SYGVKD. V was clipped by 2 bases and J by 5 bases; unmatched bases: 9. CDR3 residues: CAISEPLQTGNEQYF. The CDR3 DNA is TGTGCCATCAGTGAGCCCTTGCAGACAGGGAACGAGCAGTACTTC.

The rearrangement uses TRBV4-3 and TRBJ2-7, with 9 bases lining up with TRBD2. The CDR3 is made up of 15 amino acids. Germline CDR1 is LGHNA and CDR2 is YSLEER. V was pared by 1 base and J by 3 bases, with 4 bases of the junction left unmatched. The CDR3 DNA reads TGCGCCAGCAGCCAAGTTAGCGGGAGAGACTACGAGCAGTACTTC. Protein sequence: CASSQVSGRDYEQYF.

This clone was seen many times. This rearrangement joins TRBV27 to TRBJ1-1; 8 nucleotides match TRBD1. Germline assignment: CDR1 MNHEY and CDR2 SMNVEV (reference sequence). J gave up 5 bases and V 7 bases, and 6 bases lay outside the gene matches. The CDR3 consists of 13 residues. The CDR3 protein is CASIRQGRTEAFF. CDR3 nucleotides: TGTGCCAGCATAAGACAGGGGAGGACTGAAGCTTTCTTT.

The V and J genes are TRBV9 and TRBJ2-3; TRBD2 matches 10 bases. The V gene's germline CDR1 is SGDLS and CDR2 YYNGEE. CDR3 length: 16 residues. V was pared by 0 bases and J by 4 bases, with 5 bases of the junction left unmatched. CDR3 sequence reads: CASSVVPAGGSDTQYF. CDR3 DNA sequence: TGTGCCAGCAGCGTAGTACCAGCGGGAGGGTCAGATACGCAGTATTTT.

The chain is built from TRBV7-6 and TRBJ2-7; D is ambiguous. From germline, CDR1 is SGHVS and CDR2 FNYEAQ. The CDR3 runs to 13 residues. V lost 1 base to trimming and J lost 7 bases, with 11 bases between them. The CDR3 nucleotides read TGTGCCAGCAGCTTAGGCCGGCAGACAGAGCAGTACTTC. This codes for CASSLGRQTEQYF.